Sequencing of this TCR beta chain was carried out in a study of blood T cells in healthy people across ages. Study observations and caveats: Age showed a roughly linear inverse relationship with TCR beta diversity per million T cells. The study found TCR beta diversity correlated strongly with naive T cell percentage.

Comments on this clonotype: The antigen is undetermined.

The CDR3 runs 15 residues. The germline gives CDR1 MNHNS, CDR2 SASEGT. V lost 1 base and J 0 bases, leaving 7 bases between the germline ends. Primers used in a second PCR of roughly 6 to 11 cycles were a sample-barcoded 5' primer and a J-beta primer mix. Each cDNA molecule received a tag from a template-switch adaptor that had 12 random nucleotides. Any given sample supplied a minimum of 3 million CDR3-containing paired-end reads. MiXCR, applied by TCRdb to the 5' RACE reads, yields one record per CDR3 protein. The repertoire includes some 670,000 distinct CDR3 sequences, 52% of them detected once, and 13% sits in the top ten.

Sequencing was performed on blood. The chain is built from TRBV6-1 and TRBJ1-5, with a tentative D call TRBD1 (6 bases). The TCR originated in a woman aged 80 or over in good health. CDR3 nucleotides: TGTGCCAGCAGTGAAGGGACAGCTAGCAATCAGCCCCAGCATTTT. It yields the protein CASSEGTASNQPQHF.